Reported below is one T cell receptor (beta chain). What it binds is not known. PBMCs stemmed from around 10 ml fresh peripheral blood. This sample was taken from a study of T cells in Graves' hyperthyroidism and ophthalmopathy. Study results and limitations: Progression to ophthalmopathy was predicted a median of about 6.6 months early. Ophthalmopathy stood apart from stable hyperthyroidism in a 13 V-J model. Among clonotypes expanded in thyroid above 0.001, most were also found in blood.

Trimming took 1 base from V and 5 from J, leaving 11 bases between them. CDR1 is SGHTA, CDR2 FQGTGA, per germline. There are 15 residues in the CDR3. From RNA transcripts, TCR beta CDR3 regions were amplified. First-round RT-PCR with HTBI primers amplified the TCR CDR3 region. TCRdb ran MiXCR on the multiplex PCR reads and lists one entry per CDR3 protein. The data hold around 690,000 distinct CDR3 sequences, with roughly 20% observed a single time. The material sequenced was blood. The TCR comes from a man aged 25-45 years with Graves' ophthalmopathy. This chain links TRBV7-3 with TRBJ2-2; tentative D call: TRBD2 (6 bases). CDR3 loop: CASSLIGGATGELFF. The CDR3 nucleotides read TGTGCCAGCAGCTTAATCGGGGGTGCGACCGGGGAGCTGTTTTTT.